The TCR beta chain under discussion was sequenced for a study of PD-1 blockade in classical Hodgkin lymphoma. Study results and caveats: Lower baseline TCR diversity was reported for newly diagnosed patients than for healthy donors. Possible causes of repertoire differences, disease activity or prior therapy, remain undefined.

A note on this clone: Its antigen is not identified.

The CDR3 sequence is 13 residues long. Germline CDR1 is LNHDA and CDR2 is SQIVND (reference sequence). Trimming cost V 3 bases and J 10 bases, with 10 bases left between them. Assay used: immunoSEQ multiplex PCR; TCRdb lists only in-frame clones, some missing. This sample has 25,000 to 35,000 clones, with 94% found just once. The time point: newly diagnosed, previously untreated cHL patient sample. Comparison samples consisted of PBMCs from newly diagnosed, untreated classical Hodgkin lymphoma. The specimen sequenced was peripheral blood mononuclear cells (PBMCs). The chain carries TRBV19 and TRBJ1-6; D remains ambiguous. This sequence was found in a human donor with classical Hodgkin lymphoma. The CDR3 loop reads CASSMGGGSPLHF. CDR3 nucleotide sequence: TGTGCCAGTAGTATGGGTGGAGGCTCACCCCTCCACTTT.